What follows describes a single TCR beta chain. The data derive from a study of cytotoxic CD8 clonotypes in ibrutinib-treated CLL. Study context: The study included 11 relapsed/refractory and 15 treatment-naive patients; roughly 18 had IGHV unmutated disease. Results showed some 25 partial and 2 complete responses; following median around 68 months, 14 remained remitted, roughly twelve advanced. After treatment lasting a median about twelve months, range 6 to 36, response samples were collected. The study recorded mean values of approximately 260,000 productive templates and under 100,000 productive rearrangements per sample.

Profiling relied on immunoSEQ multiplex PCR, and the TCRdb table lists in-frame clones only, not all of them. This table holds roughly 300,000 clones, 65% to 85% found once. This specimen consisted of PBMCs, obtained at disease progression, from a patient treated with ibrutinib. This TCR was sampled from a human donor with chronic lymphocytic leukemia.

DNA for the CDR3: TGTGCCAGCACCGGGTTGCGGGGCTACACCTTC. It translates to CASTGLRGYTF. The chain joins TRBV25-1 to TRBJ1-2, with no clear D. V was pared by 7 bases and J by 8 bases, with 11 bases between. The germline V gene has CDR1 MGHDK and CDR2 SYGVNS. The CDR3 runs 11 residues.